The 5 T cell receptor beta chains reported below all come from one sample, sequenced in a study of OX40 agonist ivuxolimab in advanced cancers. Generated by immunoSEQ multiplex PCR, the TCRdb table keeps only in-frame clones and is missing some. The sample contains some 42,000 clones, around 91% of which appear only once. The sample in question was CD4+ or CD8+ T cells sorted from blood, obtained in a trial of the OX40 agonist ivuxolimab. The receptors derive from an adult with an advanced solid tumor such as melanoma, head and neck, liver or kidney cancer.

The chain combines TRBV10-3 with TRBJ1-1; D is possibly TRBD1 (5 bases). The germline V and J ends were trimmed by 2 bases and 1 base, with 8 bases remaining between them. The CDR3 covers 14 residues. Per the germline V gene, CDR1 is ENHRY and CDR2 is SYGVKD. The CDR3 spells CAISEPTENTEAFF. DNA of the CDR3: TGTGCCATCAGTGAGCCGACAGAGAACACTGAAGCTTTCTTT.

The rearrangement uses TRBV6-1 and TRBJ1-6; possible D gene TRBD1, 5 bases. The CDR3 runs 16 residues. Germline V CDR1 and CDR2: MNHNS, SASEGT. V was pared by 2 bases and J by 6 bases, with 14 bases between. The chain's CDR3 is CASSEQAGVPNSPLHF. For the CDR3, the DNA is TGTGCCAGCAGTGAACAGGCGGGGGTGCCTAATTCACCCCTCCACTTT.

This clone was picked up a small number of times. For the CDR3, the DNA is TGTGCCAGCAGCCCCGGGACACGGAACTATGGCTACACCTTC. Encoded protein: CASSPGTRNYGYTF. J is TRBJ1-2 and V is TRBV7-9; D is possibly TRBD1 (6 bases). This CDR3 is built from 14 residues. CDR1 is SEHNR and CDR2 is FQNEAQ in the germline V gene (reference sequence). Trimming shortened V by 5 bases and J by 2 bases, and 12 bases separated the two germline ends.

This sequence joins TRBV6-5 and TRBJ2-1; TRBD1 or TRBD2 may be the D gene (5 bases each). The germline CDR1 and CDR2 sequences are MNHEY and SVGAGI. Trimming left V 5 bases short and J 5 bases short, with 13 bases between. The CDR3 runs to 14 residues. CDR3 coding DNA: TGTGCCAGCAGTGAAGGGACCTTCAACAATGAGCAGTTCTTC. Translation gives CASSEGTFNNEQFF.

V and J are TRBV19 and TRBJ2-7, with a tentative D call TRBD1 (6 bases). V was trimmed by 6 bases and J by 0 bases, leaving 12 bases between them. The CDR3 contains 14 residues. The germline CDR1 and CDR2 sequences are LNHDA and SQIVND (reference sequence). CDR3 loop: CASSGQSSSYEQYF. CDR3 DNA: TGTGCCAGTAGCGGACAGTCGAGCTCCTACGAGCAGTACTTC.